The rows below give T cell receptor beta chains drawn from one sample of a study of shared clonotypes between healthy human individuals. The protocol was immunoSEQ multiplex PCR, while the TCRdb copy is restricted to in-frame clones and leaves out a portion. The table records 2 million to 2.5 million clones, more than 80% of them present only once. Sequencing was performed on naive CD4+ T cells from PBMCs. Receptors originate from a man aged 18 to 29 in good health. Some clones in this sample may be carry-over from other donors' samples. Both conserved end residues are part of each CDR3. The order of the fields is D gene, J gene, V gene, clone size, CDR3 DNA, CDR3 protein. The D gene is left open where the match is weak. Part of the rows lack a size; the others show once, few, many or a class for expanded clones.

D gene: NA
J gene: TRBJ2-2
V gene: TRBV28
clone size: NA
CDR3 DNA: TGTGCCAGCAGTTTGGGGACGCTGGGCAGCACCGGGGAGCTGTTTTTT
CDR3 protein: CASSLGTLGSTGELFF

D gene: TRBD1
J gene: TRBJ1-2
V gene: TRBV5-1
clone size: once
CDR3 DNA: TGCGCCAGCAGCTCCGGGACAGGGCCCTATGGCTACACCTTC
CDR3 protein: CASSSGTGPYGYTF

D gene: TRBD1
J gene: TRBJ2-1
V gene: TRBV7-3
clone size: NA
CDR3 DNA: TGTGCCAGCAGCCCGGGACAGGGGCTTGAGCAGTTCTTC
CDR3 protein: CASSPGQGLEQFF

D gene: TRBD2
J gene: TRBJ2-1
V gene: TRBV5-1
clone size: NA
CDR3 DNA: TGCGCCAGCAGCATGACTAGCGGGACGGTTGAGCAGTTCTTC
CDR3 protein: CASSMTSGTVEQFF

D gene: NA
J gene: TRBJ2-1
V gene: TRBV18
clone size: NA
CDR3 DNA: TGTGCCAGCTCACCAGCAGGGTACAATGAGCAGTTCTTC
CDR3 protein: CASSPAGYNEQFF

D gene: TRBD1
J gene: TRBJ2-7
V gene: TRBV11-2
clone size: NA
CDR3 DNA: TGTGCCAGCAGCTCGTTTGGGACAGGCTCCTACGAGCAGTACTTC
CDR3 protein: CASSSFGTGSYEQYF

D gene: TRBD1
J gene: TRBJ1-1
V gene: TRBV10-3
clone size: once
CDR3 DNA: TGTGCCATCAGTGAGCCGACAGGGGGCGCTTACACTGAAGCTTTCTTT
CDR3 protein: CAISEPTGGAYTEAFF

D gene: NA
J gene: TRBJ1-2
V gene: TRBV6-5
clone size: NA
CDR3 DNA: TGTGCCAGCAGTACTCGTTCAGGGCAGGGCTATGGCTACACCTTC
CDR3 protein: CASSTRSGQGYGYTF

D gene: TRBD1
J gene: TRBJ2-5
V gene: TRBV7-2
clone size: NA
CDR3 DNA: TGTGCCAGCAGCTCACCGGACAGGAGACAAGAGACCCAGTACTTC
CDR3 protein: CASSSPDRRQETQYF

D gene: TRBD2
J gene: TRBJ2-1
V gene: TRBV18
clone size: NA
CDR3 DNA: TGTGCCAGCTCACCATATTCCCCAGCGGGAGAGGGCAATGAGCAGTTCTTC
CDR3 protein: CASSPYSPAGEGNEQFF

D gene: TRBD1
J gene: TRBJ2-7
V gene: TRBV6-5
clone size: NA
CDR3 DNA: TGTGCCAGCAGCAACTCGGACAGGCTCTCCTACGAGCAGTACTTC
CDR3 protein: CASSNSDRLSYEQYF

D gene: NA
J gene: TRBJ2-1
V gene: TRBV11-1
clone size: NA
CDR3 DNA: TGTGCCAGCAGCGCCAACGGTGGCTCCTACAATGAGCAGTTCTTC
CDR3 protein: CASSANGGSYNEQFF

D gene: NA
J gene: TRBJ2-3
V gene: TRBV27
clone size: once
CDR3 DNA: TGTGCCAGCAGCAAATGGGGCCTAGGGGGAGTTGATACGCAGTATTTT
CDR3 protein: CASSKWGLGGVDTQYF

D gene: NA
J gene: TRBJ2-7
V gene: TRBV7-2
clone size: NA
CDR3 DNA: TGTGCCAGCAGCTTAGTGGGCAGCTCCTACGAGCAGTACTTC
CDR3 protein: CASSLVGSSYEQYF

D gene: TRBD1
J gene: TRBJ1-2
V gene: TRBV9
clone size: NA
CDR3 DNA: TGTGCCAGCAGCGTAGATGTCGGTCAGGGGGCTTACTATGGCTACACCTTC
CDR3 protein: CASSVDVGQGAYYGYTF

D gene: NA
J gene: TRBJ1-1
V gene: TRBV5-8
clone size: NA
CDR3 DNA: TGTGCCAGCAGCTTGAGGAGACGAACTGAAGCTTTCTTT
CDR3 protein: CASSLRRRTEAFF

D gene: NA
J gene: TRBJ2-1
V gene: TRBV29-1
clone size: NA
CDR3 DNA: TGCAGCGTTACCTGGCGCCCTCACTCCAATGAGCAGTTCTTC
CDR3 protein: CSVTWRPHSNEQFF

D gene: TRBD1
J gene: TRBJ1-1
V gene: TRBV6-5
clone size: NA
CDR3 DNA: TGTGCCAGCAGTTACACGGGACAGGGATTCACTGAAGCTTTCTTT
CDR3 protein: CASSYTGQGFTEAFF

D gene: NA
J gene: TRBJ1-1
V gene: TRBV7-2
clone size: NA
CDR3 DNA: TGTGCCAGCAGCTTAGCCAGTATGAACACTGAAGCTTTCTTT
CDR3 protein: CASSLASMNTEAFF

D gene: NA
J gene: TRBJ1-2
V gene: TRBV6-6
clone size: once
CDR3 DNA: TGTGCCAGCAGTTACGCGACTGCAGACTATGGCTACACCTTC
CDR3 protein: CASSYATADYGYTF

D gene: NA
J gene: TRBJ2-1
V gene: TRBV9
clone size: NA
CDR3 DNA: TGTGCCAGCAGCCCCCGGGTAGCAGAGGTTGAGCAGTTCTTC
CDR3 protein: CASSPRVAEVEQFF

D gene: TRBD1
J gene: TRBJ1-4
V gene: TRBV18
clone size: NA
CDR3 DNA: TGTGCCAGCTCACCAAGTGGACAGGGGGAAAAACTGTTTTTT
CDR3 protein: CASSPSGQGEKLFF

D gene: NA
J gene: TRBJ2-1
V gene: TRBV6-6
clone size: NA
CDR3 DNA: TGTGCCAGCAGGTCAAAAGCGGGTGGCTACAATGAGCAGTTCTTC
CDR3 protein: CASRSKAGGYNEQFF

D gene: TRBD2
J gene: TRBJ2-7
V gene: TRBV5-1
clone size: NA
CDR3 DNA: TGCGCCAGCAGCCCCGGGACTAGCGGCTACGAGCAGTACTTC
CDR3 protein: CASSPGTSGYEQYF